This T cell receptor (beta chain) is from a study of shared clonotypes between healthy human individuals. The CDR3 totals 15 residues. J gave up 11 bases and V 1 base, and 10 bases lay outside the gene matches. CD8 cells classed as naive were CD45RO-negative and positively selected for CCR7, excluding terminally differentiated effector memory CD45RA+ cells. Original processing methods: Without quality scores, immunoSEQ junctional reads could not be filtered like full-length reads. Using immunoSEQ multiplex PCR, the repertoire was profiled, and TCRdb retains in-frame clones only, with some absent. V, J and clone size reflect that table, while D and trimming were determined from the DNA. The sample holds 2 million to 2.5 million clones; approximately 94% are singletons and the top ten take 1% to 1.3%. A note on this clone: The antigen remains unidentified.

Points from the study as a whole: Donor clonotype sharing was expected to depend on sequencing depth. When naive CD4 clonotypes were compared across a few donors, approximately 4.9% were shared.

This chain connects TRBV6-7 to TRBJ2-1; 8 bases line up with TRBD2. TRBV6-7 is known as an ORF, though its function is uncertain. The origin of this receptor is a man in his late teens or twenties in good health. What was sequenced was naive CD8+ T cells sorted from blood. DNA of the CDR3: TGTGCCAGCAGTTACTTCTTTAGCGGGACTTCTAAGCAGTTCTTC. It codes for CASSYFFSGTSKQFF.